This passage covers 30 T cell receptor beta chains from one sample sequenced in a study of cytotoxic CD8 clonotypes in ibrutinib-treated CLL. Libraries were prepared by immunoSEQ multiplex PCR; TCRdb keeps only in-frame clonotypes and omits some of them. The sample includes tens of thousands of clones, around four fifths of them seen just once. The starting material was PBMCs, obtained after 24 months of ibrutinib treatment. These receptor sequences come from a human donor with chronic lymphocytic leukemia.

The chain couples TRBV5-4 to TRBJ2-4, with 11 bases aligning to TRBD1. The CDR3 covers 13 residues. Germline loops: CDR1 SGHNT, CDR2 YYREEE (reference sequence). Trimming took 4 bases from V and 8 from J; bases not matched to a gene: 2. This CDR3 is CASSQGQGDIQYF. The CDR3 DNA reads as TGTGCCAGCAGCCAGGGACAGGGGGACATTCAGTACTTC.

In this sample, this clone turned up once. V is TRBV4-2 and J is TRBJ1-2; tentative D call: TRBD1 (5 bases). The CDR3 is 14 residues long. CDR1 LGHNA and CDR2 YNFKEQ come from the germline V gene. Trimming stripped 1 base from V and 8 bases from J, with 14 bases between. CDR3 sequence reads: CASSQAGGAGGYTF. CDR3 DNA: TGTGCCAGCAGCCAAGCTGGGGGAGCAGGGGGCTACACCTTC.

The chain recombines TRBV7-9 with TRBJ1-2; 7 nucleotides match TRBD1. Per the germline V gene, CDR1 is SEHNR and CDR2 is FQNEAQ (reference sequence). The CDR3 contains 15 residues. The junction had 12 bases not matched to a gene; V was cut back by 5 bases and J by 6 bases. In nucleotides, the CDR3 is TGTGCCAGCAGCACCTACAGGGGCCAACGCCATGGCTACACCTTC. This encodes CASSTYRGQRHGYTF.

The chain employs TRBV6-1 and TRBJ2-1; D might be TRBD1 or TRBD2, each matching 6 bases. The CDR3 runs 15 residues. The germline gives CDR1 MNHNS, CDR2 SASEGT. V was pared by 6 bases and J by 1 base, with 13 bases between. CDR3 region: CASRRSGASYNEQFF. CDR3 nucleotide sequence: TGTGCCAGCAGGAGATCGGGGGCGTCCTACAATGAGCAGTTCTTC.

The chain carries TRBV10-1 and TRBJ2-7; possible D gene TRBD2, 7 bases. CDR1 and CDR2 (germline): WNHNN, SYGVQD (reference sequence). V lost 5 bases, J lost 0 bases, and 11 bases lay in between. The CDR3 is 14 residues long. CDR3 sequence: CASSRGASSYEQYF. The CDR3 nucleotides read TGCGCCAGCAGTCGGGGGGCCAGCTCCTACGAGCAGTACTTC.

The rearrangement joins TRBV5-6 to TRBJ1-3; D unclear. V lost 0 bases, J lost 0 bases, and 7 bases lay in between. CDR1 is SGHDT and CDR2 is YYEEEE in the germline V gene. This CDR3 has 15 amino acids. CDR3 sequence reads: CASSLDPRSGNTIYF. For the CDR3, the DNA is TGTGCCAGCAGCTTGGATCCGCGCTCTGGAAACACCATATATTTT.

This clone occurred once. This chain connects TRBV19 to TRBJ2-2, with D possibly TRBD2 on 5 matching bases. The V gene's germline CDR1 is LNHDA and CDR2 SQIVND (reference sequence). CDR3 length: 13 residues. V was cut by 7 bases and J by 4 bases, with 10 bases left in between. The CDR3 region has the DNA TGTGCCAGTACGACTACTATCACCGGGGAGCTGTTTTTT. Its translation is CASTTTITGELFF.

The gene calls are TRBV28 and TRBJ1-2; no reliable D call. Germline loops: CDR1 MDHEN, CDR2 SYDVKM. V lost 2 bases and J 4 bases, leaving 5 bases between the germline ends. The length of the CDR3 is 12 residues. DNA for the CDR3: TGTGCCAGCAGTTTAGGGCCCTATGGCTACACCTTC. This translates into CASSLGPYGYTF.

The chain uses TRBV30 and TRBJ1-1; D is ambiguous. Per the germline V gene, CDR1 is GTSNPN and CDR2 is SVGIG (reference sequence). Trimming stripped 0 bases from V and 6 bases from J, with 5 bases between. The CDR3 has 11 amino acids. The CDR3 DNA sequence: TGTGCCTGGAGTGTACTGGCTGAAGCTTTCTTT. Amino acid sequence: CAWSVLAEAFF.

The V gene is TRBV6-6, the J gene TRBJ2-7, with D possibly matching TRBD1 (6 bases). The V end lost 6 bases, the J end lost 2 bases, and 17 bases lay between the germline ends. This CDR3 has 15 residues. The germline gives CDR1 MNHNY, CDR2 SVGAGI (reference sequence). CDR3 sequence reads: CASSSDSPFTYEQYF. The CDR3 nucleotides are TGTGCCAGCAGCTCGGACAGTCCTTTTACCTACGAGCAGTACTTC.

In its sample, this clone was seen once. Here the CDR3 reads CASSDGGPATEAFF. CDR3 DNA sequence: TGTGCCAGCAGTGACGGGGGGCCGGCCACTGAAGCTTTCTTT. The V gene is TRBV25-1, the J gene TRBJ1-1; perhaps TRBD1 as D (6 bases). The CDR3 is 14 residues long. Germline V gives CDR1 MGHDK, CDR2 SYGVNS. Trimming removed 3 bases from V and 4 bases from J, with 12 bases in between.

J is TRBJ1-4 and V is TRBV5-6; D remains unclear. V was trimmed by 2 bases and J by 0 bases, leaving 11 bases between them. The germline V gene encodes CDR1 SGHDT and CDR2 YYEEEE. This CDR3 has 16 amino acids. CDR3 residues: CASSFRPTATNEKLFF. The CDR3 DNA follows: TGTGCCAGCAGCTTCCGACCGACGGCAACTAATGAAAAACTGTTTTTT.

This clone was observed once. This sequence joins TRBV29-1 and TRBJ2-6, with D tentatively TRBD2 (6 bases). The germline V and J ends were trimmed by 2 bases and 2 bases, with 10 bases remaining between them. The germline CDR1 and CDR2 sequences are SQVTM and ANQGSEA. CDR3 length: 15 residues. In nucleotides, the CDR3 is TGCAGCGTTGAAAAAGGAGGGACTGGGGCCAACGTCCTGACTTTC. This encodes CSVEKGGTGANVLTF.

V is TRBV4-3 and J is TRBJ2-7, with TRBD1 identical over 10 bases. V lost 3 bases and J lost 9; bases outside the gene matches: 8. Germline-derived CDR1 and CDR2 are LGHNA and YSLEER. This CDR3 is built from 14 residues. Written as DNA, the CDR3 is TGCGCCAGCAGCCATGCCGGGACAGGGGTAGGGCAGTACTTC. This codes for CASSHAGTGVGQYF.

The rearrangement joins TRBV27 to TRBJ1-3; D remains unclear. This CDR3 region has 15 residues. Trimming removed 0 bases from V and 3 bases from J, with 9 bases in between. CDR1 and CDR2 (germline): MNHEY, SMNVEV (reference sequence). CDR3 sequence reads: CASSLSPGSGNTIYF. Here the CDR3 DNA reads TGTGCCAGCAGTTTATCCCCAGGCAGTGGAAACACCATATATTTT.

The chain uses TRBV7-2 and TRBJ1-1; no clear D gene. V lost 8 bases and J lost 1, with 11 bases in between. Germline CDR1 and CDR2: SGHTA and FQGNSA. The CDR3 is made up of 13 amino acids. The CDR3 region is CASGLGRNTEAFF. The CDR3 DNA sequence: TGTGCCAGCGGATTAGGACGGAACACTGAAGCTTTCTTT.

J is TRBJ2-1 and V is TRBV5-6; 7 nucleotides match TRBD1. Trimming took 4 bases from V and 1 from J; bases not matched to a gene: 5. The CDR3 sequence is 15 residues long. The germline gives CDR1 SGHDT, CDR2 YYEEEE. CDR3 sequence (DNA): TGTGCCAGCAGCGACGGGGACAGATCCTACAATGAGCAGTTCTTC. Translated, it gives CASSDGDRSYNEQFF.

This sequence joins TRBV29-1 and TRBJ2-3, with 8 bases lining up with TRBD2. V dropped 6 bases and J dropped 3; count of bases not matched to a gene: 8. The CDR3 has 14 amino acids. Germline V CDR1 and CDR2: SQVTM, ANQGSEA. CDR3 in DNA: TGCAGCGTCCCCTCTAGCGGGCTGACAGATACGCAGTATTTT. Amino acid sequence: CSVPSSGLTDTQYF.

The chain joins TRBV30 to TRBJ1-1; 10 nucleotides align to TRBD1. Trimming removed 2 bases from V and 5 bases from J; junction bases left unmatched: 8. Germline values: CDR1 GTSNPN, CDR2 SVGIG (reference sequence). This CDR3 has 15 amino acids. CDR3 residues: CAWSRQGARRTEAFF. For the CDR3, the DNA is TGTGCCTGGAGTAGACAGGGGGCGCGTCGTACTGAAGCTTTCTTT.

The chain employs TRBV11-2 and TRBJ2-2; 7 bases align to TRBD2. Germline V CDR1 and CDR2: SGHAT, FQNNGV. The CDR3 covers 16 residues. The junction had 13 bases not matched to a gene; V was cut back by 6 bases and J by 6 bases. CDR3 region: CASRPPGQGRAGELFF. The CDR3 nucleotides are TGTGCCAGCAGGCCACCGGGGCAAGGGAGGGCCGGGGAGCTGTTTTTT.

The V gene is TRBV14, the J gene TRBJ1-2; D ambiguous. The CDR3 covers 21 residues. The germline V gene encodes CDR1 SGHDN and CDR2 FVKESK. The V and J ends lost 4 bases and 2 bases respectively, with 32 bases between them. CDR3 sequence reads: CASSPPRLREILYRTNYGYTF. CDR3 DNA: TGTGCCAGCAGCCCTCCCCGGCTCCGGGAAATCTTATACCGAACAAACTATGGCTACACCTTC.

This chain uses TRBV30 with TRBJ2-7; D call uncertain. Trimming removed 0 bases at V and 7 bases at J, with 13 bases between. CDR3 length: 13 residues. Germline lookup yields CDR1 GTSNPN and CDR2 SVGIG (reference sequence). The CDR3, as DNA: TGTGCCTGGAGTGTAAGCCTTTCTGGGGAGCAGTACTTC. It codes for CAWSVSLSGEQYF.

This clone showed up just once. The CDR3 here is CASQFGISGSDANVLTF. The CDR3 bases are TGCGCCAGCCAATTTGGGATTAGCGGGAGTGACGCCAACGTCCTGACTTTC. V gene TRBV10-2 combines with J gene TRBJ2-6; 9 bases match TRBD2. Losses at the gene ends were 8 bases for V and 7 bases for J; bases not matched to a gene: 15. The CDR3 runs 17 residues. Germline CDR1 and CDR2: WSHSY and SAAADI.

The chain couples TRBV6-5 to TRBJ2-1; D gene unclear. CDR3 length equals 13 residues. Germline V gene lookup returns CDR1 MNHEY and CDR2 SVGAGI. Trimming took off 2 bases at V and 9 bases at J, with 11 bases between the two ends. Here the CDR3 reads CASSYESRIEQFF. In DNA, the CDR3 is TGTGCCAGCAGTTACGAGTCCAGAATTGAGCAGTTCTTC.

The chain employs TRBV6-1 and TRBJ1-5; D unclear. CDR1 MNHNS and CDR2 SASEGT come from the germline V gene. The CDR3 runs to 12 residues. The germline V and J ends were trimmed by 7 bases and 0 bases, with 4 bases remaining between them. The CDR3 here is CASMHSNQPQHF. In DNA, the CDR3 is TGTGCCAGCATGCATAGCAATCAGCCCCAGCATTTT.

In this sample, this clone turned up a few times. The chain recombines TRBV4-1 with TRBJ2-4, with D perhaps TRBD1 or TRBD2 (5 bases each). This CDR3 is built from 13 residues. CDR1 MGHRA and CDR2 YSYEKL come from the germline V gene. Trimming removed 4 bases at V and 10 bases at J, with 14 bases between. CDR3 amino acids: CASSRLIGEIQYF. Here the CDR3 DNA reads TGCGCCAGCAGCCGACTTATAGGGGAGATTCAGTACTTC.

The count of this clone is one. V usage is TRBV30 and J usage is TRBJ2-3; D gene uncertain. This CDR3 has 14 residues. Trimming stripped 0 bases from V and 6 bases from J, with 13 bases between. The germline V gene has CDR1 GTSNPN and CDR2 SVGIG (reference sequence). CDR3 sequence (DNA): TGTGCCTGGAGTGTACTCGGAACCTCGGATACGCAGTATTTT. Encoded protein: CAWSVLGTSDTQYF.

This clone was detected only a few times. The rearrangement links TRBV5-4 to TRBJ1-3; D is unclear. Germline V CDR1 and CDR2: SGHNT, YYREEE (reference sequence). CDR3 length equals 13 residues. Trimming left V 2 bases short and J 7 bases short, with 10 bases between. CDR3 protein: CASSFGRENTIYF. In DNA, the CDR3 is TGTGCCAGCAGCTTTGGCCGGGAGAACACCATATATTTT.

The CDR3, as DNA: TGCGCCAGCAGCTTGGACGGACATCCCCAGTTCTTC. Translated, it gives CASSLDGHPQFF. J is TRBJ2-1 and V is TRBV5-1; TRBD1 might be the D (5 bases). CDR3 length: 12 amino acids. Between the trimmed V and J ends, which lost 0 bases and 13 bases, there was a span of 11 bases. The germline CDR1 and CDR2 sequences are SGHRS and YFSETQ.

The genes are TRBV7-3 and TRBJ2-5, with 12 bases aligning to TRBD1. Germline lookup yields CDR1 SGHTA and CDR2 FQGTGA. The CDR3 is 15 residues long. After removal of 5 bases from V and 7 bases from J, the junction contained 8 bases not matched to a gene. Written as DNA, the CDR3 is TGTGCCAGCAGCCCCGGGACAGGGGGCTTGGGGACCCAGTACTTC. Its translation: CASSPGTGGLGTQYF.